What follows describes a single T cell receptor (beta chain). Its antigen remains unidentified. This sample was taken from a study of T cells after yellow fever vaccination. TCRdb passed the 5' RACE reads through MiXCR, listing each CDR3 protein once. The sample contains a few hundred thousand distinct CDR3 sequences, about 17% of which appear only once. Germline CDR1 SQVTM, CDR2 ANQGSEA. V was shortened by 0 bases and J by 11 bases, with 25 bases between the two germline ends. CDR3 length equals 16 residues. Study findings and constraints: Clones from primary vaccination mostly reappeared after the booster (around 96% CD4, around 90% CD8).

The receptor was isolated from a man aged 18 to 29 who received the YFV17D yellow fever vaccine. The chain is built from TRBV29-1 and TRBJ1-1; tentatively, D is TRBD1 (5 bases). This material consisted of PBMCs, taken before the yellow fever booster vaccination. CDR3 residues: CSVEDYGRGGLRGAFF. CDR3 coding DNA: TGCAGCGTTGAAGATTATGGAAGGGGTGGCCTCCGAGGGGCTTTCTTT.